This paragraph covers one T cell receptor (beta chain) sequence. The antigen is not known. Use of 60 Vbeta and 13 Jbeta primers characterized the PCR. Using immunoSEQ multiplex PCR, the repertoire was profiled, and TCRdb retains in-frame clones only, with some absent. The repertoire has about 62,000 clones, about 71% of them found once; the top ten carry under 9%. The sample originates from a study of cytomegalovirus exposure and HLA in healthy donors. Overall study findings and caveats: A prior analysis recorded that most TCR beta V segments were productive about 87% or about 30% of the time. Several of the most significant clusters appeared, in a later analysis, to be linked to common viral pathogens.

Germline V gene lookup returns CDR1 MGHRA and CDR2 YSYEKL. The CDR3 consists of 12 residues. V gave up 2 bases and J gave up 1 base, with 2 bases separating them. What was sequenced was PBMCs. The gene calls are TRBV4-1 and TRBJ1-1, with D unresolved. The source of this sequence is a man in his 60s in good health and CMV-seropositive. The CDR3 DNA sequence: TGCGCCAGCAGCCAACAGAACACTGAAGCTTTCTTT. It yields the protein CASSQQNTEAFF.